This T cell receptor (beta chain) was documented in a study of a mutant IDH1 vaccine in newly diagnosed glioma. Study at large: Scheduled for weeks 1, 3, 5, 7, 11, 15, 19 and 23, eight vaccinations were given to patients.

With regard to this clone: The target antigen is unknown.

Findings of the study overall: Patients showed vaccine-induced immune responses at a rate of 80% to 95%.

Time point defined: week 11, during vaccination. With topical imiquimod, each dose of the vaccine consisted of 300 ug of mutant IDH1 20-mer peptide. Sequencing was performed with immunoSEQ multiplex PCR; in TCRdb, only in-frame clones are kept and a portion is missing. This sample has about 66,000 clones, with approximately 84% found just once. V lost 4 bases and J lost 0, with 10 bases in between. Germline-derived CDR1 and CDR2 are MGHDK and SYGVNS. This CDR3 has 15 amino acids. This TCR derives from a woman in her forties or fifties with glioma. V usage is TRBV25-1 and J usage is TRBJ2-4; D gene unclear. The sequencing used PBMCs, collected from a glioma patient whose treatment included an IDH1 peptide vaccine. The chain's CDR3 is CASSGKLLAKNIQYF. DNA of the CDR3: TGTGCCAGCAGTGGGAAACTCTTAGCCAAAAACATTCAGTACTTC.